This T cell receptor beta chain was observed in a study of control samples from healthy donors and cancer patients. Libraries were prepared by immunoSEQ multiplex PCR; TCRdb keeps only in-frame clonotypes and omits some of them. Among more than 95,000 clones, roughly 93% were seen once, and the ten largest hold over 2.5%. The V end lost 5 bases, the J end lost 6 bases, and 16 bases lay between the germline ends. Per germline, CDR1 SGHAT and CDR2 FQNNGV. CDR3 size: 14 residues. J is TRBJ1-2 and V is TRBV11-2; possible D gene TRBD1, 5 bases. This TCR was recovered from a man aged 25-45 years in good health. Sequencing was performed on blood. The chain's CDR3 is CASSRLVGVDGYTF. DNA of the CDR3: TGTGCCAGCAGCCGCCTTGTGGGGGTCGATGGCTACACCTTC.